Presented here are 20 T cell receptor beta chains from one specimen sequenced in a study of CD8 T cells in ankylosing spondylitis. TCRdb independently ran MiXCR on the 5' RACE reads; one entry per CDR3 protein. The sample holds approximately 300,000 distinct CDR3 sequences, about 20% seen once. Sequenced material: blood, either unsorted or a sorted T cell fraction (not recorded which). These receptor sequences come from a male donor with ankylosing spondylitis or in good health (not recorded which).

There are many counts of this clonotype. The chain couples TRBV5-1 to TRBJ2-1; 9 bases agree with TRBD1. The V gene end was trimmed by 4 bases and the J gene end by 8 bases; junction bases not matched to a gene: 13. In germline, CDR1 is SGHRS, CDR2 YFSETQ. CDR3 length equals 16 residues. The chain's CDR3 is CASSKVPGQGADEQFF. CDR3 DNA sequence: TGCGCCAGCAGCAAAGTCCCGGGACAGGGTGCGGATGAGCAGTTCTTC.

The chain uses TRBV19 and TRBJ1-2, with D unclear. The CDR3 runs to 13 residues. CDR1 is LNHDA and CDR2 is SQIVND in the germline V gene (reference sequence). V lost 5 bases to trimming and J lost 3 bases, with 10 bases between them. CDR3 region: CASSPRADYGYTF. CDR3 coding DNA: TGTGCCAGTAGTCCCCGGGCAGACTATGGCTACACCTTC.

A few counts support this clonotype. The CDR3 protein is CASSLELGQHNEQFF. In nucleotides, the CDR3 is TGCGCCAGCAGCTTGGAGCTGGGACAACACAATGAGCAGTTCTTC. The rearrangement links TRBV5-1 to TRBJ2-1; tentative D call: TRBD1 (6 bases). V gave up 0 bases and J gave up 5 bases, with 12 bases separating them. The CDR3 is 15 residues long. Germline-derived CDR1 and CDR2 are SGHRS and YFSETQ.

The rearrangement uses TRBV28 and TRBJ2-3, with 11 bases matching TRBD2. The CDR3 totals 15 residues. J gave up 8 bases and V 7 bases, and 11 bases lay outside the gene matches. Germline CDR1 and CDR2: MDHEN and SYDVKM. As DNA, the CDR3 is TGTGCCAGCAACCCGACTAGCGGGAAGAGTGGTACGCAGTATTTT. It encodes CASNPTSGKSGTQYF.

V gene TRBV27 combines with J gene TRBJ2-3; no clear D. Trimming removed 6 bases from V and 2 bases from J, with 9 bases in between. The CDR3 sequence is 13 residues long. CDR1 and CDR2 from the germline V gene are MNHEY and SMNVEV (reference sequence). CDR3 bases: TGTGCCAGCAGGCCGCTTACCACAGATACGCAGTATTTT. Translation gives CASRPLTTDTQYF.

The J gene is TRBJ2-1, the V gene TRBV6-4; D is uncertain. V lost 3 bases and J 6 bases, leaving 9 bases between the germline ends. Germline V gene sequence: CDR1 MRHNA, CDR2 SNTAGT. CDR3 length equals 13 residues. DNA for the CDR3: TGTGCCAGCAGTGAGACCGTTCTCAATGAGCAGTTCTTC. Its protein is CASSETVLNEQFF.

The chain links TRBV12-3 or TRBV12-4 to TRBJ2-5; 9 bases are shared with TRBD2. The CDR3 is 12 amino acids. V shed 7 bases and J 13 bases; nucleotides not matched to a gene: 10. The CDR3 loop reads CASKGLAGLVYF. CDR3 sequence (DNA): TGTGCCAGCAAGGGCCTAGCGGGACTAGTGTACTTC.

There are many counts of this clonotype. The gene calls are TRBV4-2 and TRBJ1-5; D possibly corresponds to TRBD1 (6 bases). Germline V CDR1 and CDR2: LGHNA, YNFKEQ. The CDR3 totals 15 residues. The ends were cut back, 4 bases at V and 6 bases at J, with 16 bases in the middle. This chain's CDR3 is CASSLGGDPSQPQHF. As DNA, the CDR3 is TGTGCCAGCAGCCTGGGGGGCGACCCATCTCAGCCCCAGCATTTT.

This clonotype was counted only a few times. The rearrangement links TRBV18 to TRBJ2-2, with D unclear. Trimming took 3 bases from V and 2 from J, leaving 13 bases between them. The CDR3 has 16 residues. Per germline, CDR1 KGHSH and CDR2 LQKENI. CDR3: CASSPPRRRNTGELFF. The CDR3 nucleotides read TGTGCCAGCTCACCGCCGAGACGACGTAACACCGGGGAGCTGTTTTTT.

This clonotype was counted ten times or more. This chain connects TRBV10-2 to TRBJ2-1; D unclear. CDR1 is WSHSY and CDR2 is SAAADI in the germline V gene. There are 12 residues in the CDR3. The V and J ends lost 6 bases and 4 bases respectively, with 7 bases between them. The CDR3 coding sequence is TGCGCCAGCAGACAGAGTTACAATGAGCAGTTCTTC. Amino acid sequence: CASRQSYNEQFF.

The rearrangement joins TRBV6-2 or TRBV6-3 to TRBJ2-7, with a possible D match to TRBD2 (5 bases). With 5 bases removed from V and 2 bases from J, the gap between germline ends came to 7 bases. CDR1 MNHEY and CDR2 SVGEGT come from the germline V gene. This CDR3 comprises 12 residues. CDR3 region: CASSPGTYEQYV. CDR3 coding DNA: TGTGCCAGCAGTCCCGGGACCTACGAGCAGTACGTC.

CDR3 protein: CASRSQGRGVYEQFF. The CDR3 DNA sequence: TGTGCCAGCAGGTCACAGGGACGTGGGGTTTATGAGCAGTTCTTC. The chain is built from TRBV7-2 and TRBJ2-1, with D possibly TRBD1 on 6 matching bases. The V gene lost 6 bases and the J gene lost 8 bases, with 20 bases spanning the gap. The germline V gene has CDR1 SGHTA and CDR2 FQGNSA. The CDR3 extends over 15 amino acids.

The gene calls are TRBV20-1 and TRBJ2-6, with a weak D call TRBD1 (6 bases). V was clipped by 7 bases and J by 0 bases, with 10 bases between them. This CDR3 is built from 14 residues. The V gene's germline CDR1 is DFQATT and CDR2 SNEGSKA (reference sequence). The CDR3 spells CSGLDSSGANVLTF. The CDR3 bases are TGCAGTGGACTGGACAGCTCTGGGGCCAACGTCCTGACTTTC.

The chain joins TRBV5-5 to TRBJ1-6; possible D gene TRBD1, 6 bases. The CDR3 consists of 15 residues. Per germline, CDR1 SGHKS and CDR2 YYEKEE (reference sequence). The V gene lost 2 bases and the J gene lost 7 bases, with 13 bases spanning the gap. The CDR3 sequence is CASSFGGGWNSPLHF. CDR3 DNA sequence: TGTGCCAGCAGCTTTGGGGGCGGATGGAATTCACCCCTCCACTTT.

This clonotype appeared many times. V gene TRBV5-6 combines with J gene TRBJ1-4; unclear D gene. This CDR3 spans 13 amino acids. The ends were cut back, 3 bases at V and 7 bases at J, with 10 bases in the middle. Germline V gene lookup returns CDR1 SGHDT and CDR2 YYEEEE. The CDR3 nucleotides read TGTGCCAGCAGCTGGGCGGGAGGTGAAAAACTGTTTTTT. It specifies CASSWAGGEKLFF.

Note on this clonotype: Just one base apart from a much larger clone, this may be a read error. This chain uses TRBV12-3 or TRBV12-4 with TRBJ2-1; 9 positions match TRBD2. The CDR3 runs to 11 residues. CDR3 coding DNA: TGTACCAGCGGGAGGTCGCTTGAGCAGTTCTTC. Its protein product is CTSGRSLEQFF.

This clonotype was recorded many times. The CDR3 loop reads CASSLTGNSPLHF. CDR3 nucleotides: TGCGCCAGCAGCTTAACAGGGAATTCACCCCTCCACTTT. The chain combines TRBV5-1 with TRBJ1-6, with a weak D call TRBD1 (6 bases). The CDR3 extends over 13 amino acids. The V end was cut by 2 bases, the J end by 7 bases, with 7 bases between. Germline assignment: CDR1 SGHRS and CDR2 YFSETQ.

This clonotype was observed a handful of times. The chain is built from TRBV15 and TRBJ2-5; 7 bases map to TRBD1. V lost 9 bases to trimming and J lost 2 bases; unmatched junction nucleotides: 6. The CDR3 contains 13 residues. Germline CDR1 reads LNHNV; CDR2 reads YYDKDF (reference sequence). The CDR3 region has the DNA TGTGCCACATCGGACAGGAGGCAAGAGACCCAGTACTTC. This encodes CATSDRRQETQYF.

This clonotype has a handful of counts. The V gene is TRBV7-2, the J gene TRBJ1-1; D unresolved. The germline V gene encodes CDR1 SGHTA and CDR2 FQGNSA. The V and J ends lost 5 bases and 0 bases respectively, with 13 bases between them. The CDR3 has 15 amino acids. The CDR3 nucleotides read TGTGCCAGCAGCCTACAGACGCTACTGAACACTGAAGCTTTCTTT. Its translation: CASSLQTLLNTEAFF.

This clonotype has a handful of counts. The rearrangement joins TRBV9 to TRBJ2-5, with 9 bases that match TRBD1. There are 14 residues in the CDR3. Germline V CDR1 and CDR2: SGDLS, YYNGEE. Germline trimming cut 6 bases from V and 4 bases from J; bases unmatched to any gene: 7. The CDR3 is CASTPGQGRETQYF. The CDR3 nucleotides read TGTGCCAGCACTCCGGGACAGGGTAGAGAGACCCAGTACTTC.